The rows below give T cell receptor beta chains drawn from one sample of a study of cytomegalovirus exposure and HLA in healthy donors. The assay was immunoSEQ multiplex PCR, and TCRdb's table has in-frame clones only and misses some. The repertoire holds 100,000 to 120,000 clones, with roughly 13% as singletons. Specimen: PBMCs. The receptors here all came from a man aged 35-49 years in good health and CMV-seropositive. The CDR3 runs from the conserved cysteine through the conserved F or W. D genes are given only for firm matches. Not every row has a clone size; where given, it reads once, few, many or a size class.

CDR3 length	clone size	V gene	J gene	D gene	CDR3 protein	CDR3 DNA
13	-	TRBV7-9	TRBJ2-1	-	CASSSLAGNEQFF	TGTGCCAGCAGCTCTTTGGCGGGGAATGAGCAGTTCTTC
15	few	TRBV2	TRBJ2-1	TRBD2	CASRPGAGAYNEQFF	TGTGCCAGCCGCCCTGGGGCGGGGGCCTACAATGAGCAGTTCTTC
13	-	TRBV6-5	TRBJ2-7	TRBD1	CASSPDRVGEQYF	TGTGCCAGCAGTCCGGACAGGGTGGGCGAGCAGTACTTC
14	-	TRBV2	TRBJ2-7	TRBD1	CASKRFGGQDEQYF	TGTGCCAGCAAACGATTTGGGGGACAGGACGAGCAGTACTTC
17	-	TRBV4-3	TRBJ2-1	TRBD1	CASSQGGWDRDYNEQFF	TGCGCCAGCAGCCAAGGTGGCTGGGACAGGGATTACAATGAGCAGTTCTTC
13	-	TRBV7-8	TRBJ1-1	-	CASSLQGDTEAFF	TGTGCCAGCAGCTTACAGGGTGACACTGAAGCTTTCTTT
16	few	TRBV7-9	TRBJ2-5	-	CASSKTPDRERETQYF	TGTGCCAGCAGTAAGACCCCGGACAGAGAGAGGGAGACCCAGTACTTC
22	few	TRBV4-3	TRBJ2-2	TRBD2	CASSQVGRQSPAGAGGIGELFF	TGCGCCAGCAGCCAAGTCGGGCGACAGTCCCCGGCGGGAGCGGGAGGGATCGGGGAGCTGTTTTTT
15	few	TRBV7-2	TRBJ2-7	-	CASSVRGQNSYEQYF	TGTGCCAGCAGCGTCAGGGGCCAGAACTCCTACGAGCAGTACTTC
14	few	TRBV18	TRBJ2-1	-	CASSPDSASNEQFF	TGTGCCAGCTCACCGGACAGTGCCAGCAATGAGCAGTTCTTC
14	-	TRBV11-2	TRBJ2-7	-	CASSGTLSSYEQYF	TGTGCCAGCTCCGGGACTTTAAGCTCCTACGAGCAGTACTTC
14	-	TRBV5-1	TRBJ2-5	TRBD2	CASSLAGGLETQYF	TGCGCCAGCAGCTTAGCGGGAGGGCTGGAGACCCAGTACTTC
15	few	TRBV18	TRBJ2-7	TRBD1	CASSPTPGQRTEQYF	TGTGCCAGCTCACCTACACCGGGACAGAGAACGGAGCAGTACTTC
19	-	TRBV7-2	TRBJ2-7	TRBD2	CASSLLWVDGRASEYEQYF	TGTGCCAGCAGCTTATTGTGGGTGGACGGGAGGGCCTCGGAGTACGAGCAGTACTTC
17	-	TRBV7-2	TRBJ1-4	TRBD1	CASSLALAGGTNEKLFF	TGTGCCAGCAGCTTAGCGCTGGCAGGGGGAACTAATGAAAAACTGTTTTTT
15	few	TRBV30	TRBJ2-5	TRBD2	CAWSWGGGEGETQYF	TGTGCCTGGAGTTGGGGGGGAGGGGAGGGAGAGACCCAGTACTTC
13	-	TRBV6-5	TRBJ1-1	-	CASRDTMNTEAFF	TGTGCCAGCAGGGACACTATGAACACTGAAGCTTTCTTT
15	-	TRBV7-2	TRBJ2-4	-	CASSPLEKAKNIQYF	TGTGCCAGCAGCCCCCTGGAGAAAGCCAAAAACATTCAGTACTTC
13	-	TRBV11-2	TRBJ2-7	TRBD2	CASSLAGRYEQYF	TGTGCCAGCAGCTTAGCCGGGAGGTACGAGCAGTACTTC
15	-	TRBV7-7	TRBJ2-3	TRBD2	CASSPGLAGPDTQYF	TGTGCCAGCAGCCCTGGACTAGCGGGACCAGATACGCAGTATTTT
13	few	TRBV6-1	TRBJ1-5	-	CASSDSFYQPQHF	TGTGCCAGCAGTGACAGTTTCTATCAGCCCCAGCATTTT
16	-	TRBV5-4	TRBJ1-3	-	CASSLNGGFSGNTIYF	TGTGCCAGCAGTTTGAATGGGGGGTTCTCTGGAAACACCATATATTTT
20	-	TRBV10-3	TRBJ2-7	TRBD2	CAISDPQWRQRETHSYEQYF	TGTGCCATCAGTGATCCCCAATGGAGGCAGCGGGAGACCCACTCCTACGAGCAGTACTTC
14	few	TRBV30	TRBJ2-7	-	CAWRPLRTRNEQYF	TGTGCCTGGAGGCCCCTACGAACTCGAAACGAGCAGTACTTC
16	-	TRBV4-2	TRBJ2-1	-	CASSLPSAGTYNEQFF	TGTGCCAGCAGCCTCCCTAGCGCTGGAACGTACAATGAGCAGTTCTTC
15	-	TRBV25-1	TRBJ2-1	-	CASSSLGGSYNEQFF	TGTGCCAGCAGTTCTTTGGGGGGCTCCTACAATGAGCAGTTCTTC
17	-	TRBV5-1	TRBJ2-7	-	CASSPTYRALDSYEQYF	TGCGCCAGCAGCCCCACCTACAGGGCACTAGATTCCTACGAGCAGTACTTC